Following are 5 T cell receptor beta chains from one sample sequenced in a study of cytomegalovirus exposure and HLA in healthy donors. This PCR relied on a set of 60 Vbeta primers and 13 Jbeta primers. The data were produced by immunoSEQ multiplex PCR, yet TCRdb's version contains in-frame clones alone and is incomplete. This sample has about 97,000 clones, with around a tenth found just once. Material for sequencing was PBMCs. These receptors were taken from a man aged 45-65 years in good health and CMV-seropositive.

This clone was detected a few times. The CDR3 loop reads CASSLVPQGTTDTQYF. For the CDR3, the DNA is TGTGCCAGCAGCTTGGTTCCCCAGGGGACCACAGATACGCAGTATTTT. V and J are TRBV5-4 and TRBJ2-3; a possible D gene is TRBD1 (6 bases). Trimming left V 0 bases short and J 2 bases short, with 13 bases between. The CDR3 is 16 amino acids. The germline V gene encodes CDR1 SGHNT and CDR2 YYREEE (reference sequence).

Only a few counts were recorded for this clone. The V gene is TRBV27, the J gene TRBJ2-2; D is perhaps TRBD1 (6 bases). V lost 7 bases to trimming and J lost 6 bases, with 12 bases between them. The CDR3 is made up of 13 amino acids. Germline CDR1 is MNHEY and CDR2 is SMNVEV (reference sequence). In DNA form, the CDR3 reads TGTGCCAGCACCCCCCCAGGGGCCGGGGAGCTGTTTTTT. Encoded protein: CASTPPGAGELFF.

This clone was counted only a few times. The chain joins TRBV28 to TRBJ2-5; the match to TRBD1 covers 8 bases. The J call could be wrong; TRBJ2-7 is a better fit for the DNA end. The CDR3 length is 14 residues. Germline V gene sequence: CDR1 MDHEN, CDR2 SYDVKM. The CDR3 spells CASSFRTGHYEQYF. The CDR3 nucleotides are TGTGCCAGCAGTTTCCGGACAGGGCACTACGAGCAGTACTTC.

This clone was counted only a few times. The CDR3 reads CASSLRGRNTGELFF. The DNA of the CDR3 is TGCGCCAGCAGCCTTAGGGGTCGGAACACCGGGGAGCTGTTTTTT. The genes are TRBV5-1 and TRBJ2-2; weak D call: TRBD1 (5 bases). Trimming removed 4 bases at V and 1 base at J, with 11 bases between. The germline V gene encodes CDR1 SGHRS and CDR2 YFSETQ. CDR3 length equals 15 residues.

This sequence joins TRBV30 and TRBJ1-3; no clear D. Germline-derived CDR1 and CDR2 are GTSNPN and SVGIG (reference sequence). This CDR3 has 17 amino acids. Trimming took 1 base from V and 0 from J, leaving 16 bases between them. CDR3: CAWSAPPSLSSGNTIYF. DNA of the CDR3: TGTGCCTGGAGTGCTCCTCCAAGTTTGAGCTCTGGAAACACCATATATTTT. Variable domain in full (rest from reference TRBV30 and TRBJ1-3): SQTIHQWPATLVQPVGSPLSLECTVEGTSNPNLYWYRQAAGRGLQLLFYSVGIGQISSEVPQNLSASRPQDRQFILSSKKLLLSDSGFYLCAWSAPPSLSSGNTIYFGEGSWLTVV.